This T cell receptor (beta chain) stems from a study of a mutant IDH1 vaccine in newly diagnosed glioma. Study overall: Most had both radiotherapy and temozolomide beforehand; others had only one.

The table came from immunoSEQ multiplex PCR; TCRdb's copy has only in-frame clones and leaves some out. The table has 38,000 or so clones, approximately 93% seen once. Indicated time point: week 5, during vaccination. What each vaccine dose contained was 300 ug of mutant IDH1 20-mer peptide, accompanied by topical imiquimod. New WHO grade 3 or 4 IDH1-mutant, ATRX-lost astrocytomas were present in all donors. Concerning this clone: Its antigen is as yet unknown.

V dropped 4 bases and J dropped 4 bases, with 11 bases sitting between them. The CDR3 has 14 residues. Looked up from germline, CDR1 is SGHTA and CDR2 is FQGNSA. The source was PBMCs, collected from a glioma patient whose treatment included an IDH1 peptide vaccine. The source of this sequence is a man aged 45-65 years with glioma. The chain combines TRBV7-2 with TRBJ1-3; TRBD1 might be the D (6 bases). CDR3 in amino acids: CASSWGPSGNTIYF. The CDR3 DNA follows: TGTGCCAGCAGCTGGGGGCCATCCGGAAACACCATATATTTT.